This T cell receptor (beta chain) originates from a study of CD8 T cells in Susac syndrome. The CDR3 spans 15 residues. The germline CDR1 and CDR2 sequences are MGHDK and SYGVNS. J gave up 5 bases and V 9 bases, and 7 bases lay outside the gene matches. RNA was extracted with the RNeasy kit, and a quantity of roughly 0.5 to 1 ug was reverse transcribed using random hexamers. TCRdb used MiXCR to reprocess the immunoSEQ multiplex PCR reads, holding one entry per CDR3 protein. The sample records roughly 150,000 distinct CDR3 sequences, about 93% being singletons. In contrast to the negatively isolated CD8+ and CD4+ T cells, TEMRA cells were FACS-enriched.

The origin of this receptor is a human donor in good health. Sequencing used CD4+ T cells from PBMCs. The rearrangement uses TRBV25-1 and TRBJ2-2; 12 bases match TRBD1. CDR3 DNA sequence: TGTGCCAGTCACCCGGGACAGGGGGCTACCGGGGAGCTGTTTTTT. Translation gives CASHPGQGATGELFF. The variable domain in full, with the rest retrieved from reference TRBV25-1 and TRBJ2-2, is EADIYQTPRYLVIGTGKKITLECSQTMGHDKMYWYQQDPGMELHLIHYSYGVNSTEKGDLSSESTVSRIRTEHFPLTLESARPSHTSQYLCASHPGQGATGELFFGEGSRLTVL.